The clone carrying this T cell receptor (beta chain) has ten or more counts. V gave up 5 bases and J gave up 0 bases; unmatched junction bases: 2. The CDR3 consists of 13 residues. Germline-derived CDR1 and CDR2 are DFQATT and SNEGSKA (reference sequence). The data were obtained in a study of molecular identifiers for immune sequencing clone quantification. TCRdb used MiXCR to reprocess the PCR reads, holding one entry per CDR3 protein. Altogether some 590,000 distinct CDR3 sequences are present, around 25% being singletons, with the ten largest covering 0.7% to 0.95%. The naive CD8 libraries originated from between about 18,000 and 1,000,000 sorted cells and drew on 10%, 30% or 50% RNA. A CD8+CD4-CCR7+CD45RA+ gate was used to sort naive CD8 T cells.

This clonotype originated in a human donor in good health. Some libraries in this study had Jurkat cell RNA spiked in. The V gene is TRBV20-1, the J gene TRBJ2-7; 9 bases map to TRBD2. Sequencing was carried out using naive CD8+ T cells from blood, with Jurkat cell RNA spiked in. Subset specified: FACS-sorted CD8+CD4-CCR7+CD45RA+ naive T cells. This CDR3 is CSAAGGSSYEQYF. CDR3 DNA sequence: TGCAGTGCTGCGGGGGGGAGCTCCTACGAGCAGTACTTC.